This T cell receptor beta chain was found in a study of T cell repertoires in cytomegalovirus infection. This clonotype has just a few counts. TCRdb independently ran MiXCR on the reads; one entry per CDR3 protein. The sample yields about 180,000 distinct CDR3 sequences, around 15% seen once. V was trimmed by 4 bases and J by 2 bases, leaving 3 bases between them. The CDR3 has 12 residues. Germline CDR1 is MGHRA and CDR2 is YSYEKL. Sequencing used PBMCs. The rearrangement uses TRBV4-1 and TRBJ1-3; D uncertain. This TCR was recovered from a human donor in good health (CMV status not recorded). Some clones in this sample may be carry-over from other donors' samples. CDR3 in amino acids: CASSLTGNTIYF. DNA for the CDR3: TGCGCCAGCAGCCTAACTGGAAACACCATATATTTT.